This T cell receptor (beta chain) was recorded in a study of blood T cell repertoires in COVID-19. For the study at large: Sites in the United States, Italy and Spain provided acute and convalescent COVID-19 samples. In each case, the material was cDNA or gDNA derived from T cells, B-cell-depleted T cells, or PBMCs.

This CDR3 region has 16 residues. Germline lookup yields CDR1 LGHDT and CDR2 YNNKEL (reference sequence). V shed 0 bases and J 3 bases; nucleotides not matched to a gene: 8. Original processing notes: Scientists estimated how many nucleated cells there were by amplifying reference gene primers. TCRdb's table, derived via immunoSEQ multiplex PCR, lists solely in-frame clones and lacks some. The V and J calls and clone size are taken from that table; D and trimming were inferred from the DNA. The table lists 240,000 or so clones, roughly 86% of them singletons, with approximately 3% in the top ten. Sequenced sample: peripheral blood. This sequence was found in a woman aged 30 to 39 who had recovered from COVID-19. The chain joins TRBV3-1 (or the pseudogene TRBV3-2) to TRBJ2-7; 7 bases match TRBD2. The CDR3 DNA is TGTGCCAGCAGCCAAGACTCAAACGGGGGGTTCTACGAGCAGTACTTC. Protein product: CASSQDSNGGFYEQYF.